The 14 T cell receptor beta chains presented below share a single source sample, sequenced in a study of shared clonotypes between healthy human individuals. TCRdb's copy holds only in-frame clones and misses some; the assay was immunoSEQ multiplex PCR. The sample has over a million clones; about 75% are singletons. Sequencing was performed on memory CD4+ T cells sorted from blood. The sample's subset: CD45RA-negative fraction. The receptors derive from a man between 18 and 35 years old in good health.

The V and J genes are TRBV10-2 and TRBJ2-7; a possible D gene is TRBD1 (6 bases). With 5 bases removed from V and 3 bases from J, the gap between germline ends came to 14 bases. This CDR3 has 14 residues. Germline CDR1 is WSHSY and CDR2 is SAAADI. The CDR3 protein is CASSLQGVRYEQYF. The CDR3 DNA reads as TGCGCCAGCAGTCTACAGGGAGTGCGCTACGAGCAGTACTTC.

The chain is built from TRBV21-1 and TRBJ1-1; the table's D call TRBD1 went unverified against the DNA. TRBV21-1 is listed as a pseudogene. This CDR3 has 14 amino acids. The CDR3 loop is CASSPRGASTEAFF. The CDR3 nucleotides are TGTGCCAGCAGCCCCAGGGGGGCGAGCACTGAAGCTTTCTTT.

V and J are TRBV7-2 and TRBJ2-2; no clear D gene. The CDR3 totals 14 residues. CDR1 is SGHTA, CDR2 FQGNSA, per germline. The germline V and J ends were trimmed by 3 bases and 8 bases, with 13 bases remaining between them. The chain's CDR3 is CASSFSGRSGELFF. The CDR3 DNA reads TGTGCCAGCAGCTTCTCGGGCCGGTCGGGGGAGCTGTTTTTT. The full variable domain, rest sourced from reference TRBV7-2 and TRBJ2-2, is GAGVSQSPSNKVTEKGKDVELRCDPISGHTALYWYRQSLGQGLEFLIYFQGNSAPDKSGLPSDRFSAERTGGSVSTLTIQRTQQEDSAVYLCASSFSGRSGELFFGEGSRLTVL.

For the CDR3, the DNA is TGTGCCAGCAGCGTAGGAAAGAAAGTCCCCGTTTCCTACGAGCAGTACTTC. Protein sequence: CASSVGKKVPVSYEQYF. The chain joins TRBV9 to TRBJ2-7; D is unclear. Trimming removed 0 bases at V and 1 base at J, with 17 bases between. The germline CDR1 and CDR2 sequences are SGDLS and YYNGEE. The CDR3 runs 17 residues.

This clone was observed a single time. The chain carries TRBV6-1 and TRBJ1-3; no firm D call. CDR1 MNHNS and CDR2 SASEGT come from the germline V gene. The V gene lost 6 bases and the J gene lost 0 bases, with 12 bases spanning the gap. The CDR3 totals 15 residues. CDR3 bases: TGTGCCAGCAGCTTGGGAGGGCTCTCTGGAAACACCATATATTTT. Translating it yields CASSLGGLSGNTIYF.

V and J are TRBV5-1 and TRBJ2-7; D not certain. The CDR3 is made up of 14 amino acids. The V gene's germline CDR1 is SGHRS and CDR2 YFSETQ. Trimming cost V 0 bases and J 6 bases, with 13 bases left between them. In DNA, the CDR3 is TGCGCCAGCAGCTTGGGGGGTCTTTTGGCCGAGCAGTACTTC. Protein product: CASSLGGLLAEQYF.

The rearrangement joins TRBV4-1 to TRBJ2-1, with unresolved D. The CDR3 has 14 amino acids. CDR1 is MGHRA, CDR2 YSYEKL, per germline. Trimming shortened V by 4 bases and J by 7 bases, and 14 bases separated the two germline ends. This chain's CDR3 is CASSLRAHQNEQFF. CDR3 DNA sequence: TGCGCCAGCAGCCTTCGGGCCCACCAGAATGAGCAGTTCTTC.

The chain carries TRBV5-6 and TRBJ2-2; D is uncertain. CDR3 length: 16 amino acids. The V gene's germline CDR1 is SGHDT and CDR2 YYEEEE. The ends were cut back, 4 bases at V and 3 bases at J, with 16 bases in the middle. This chain's CDR3 is CASSPSTKLYTGELFF. The CDR3 nucleotides are TGTGCCAGCAGCCCCTCCACTAAGTTGTACACCGGGGAGCTGTTTTTT.

V is TRBV18 and J is TRBJ1-2, with D perhaps matching TRBD1 (5 bases). The germline CDR1 and CDR2 sequences are KGHSH and LQKENI. The CDR3 has 14 residues. Trimming stripped 4 bases from V and 2 bases from J, with 11 bases between. CDR3 protein: CASSLQQENYGYTF. CDR3 bases: TGTGCCAGCTCACTACAACAGGAAAACTATGGCTACACCTTC.

The chain recombines TRBV19 with TRBJ1-4; D remains unclear. Germline V gene sequence: CDR1 LNHDA, CDR2 SQIVND (reference sequence). CDR3 size: 11 residues. V was clipped by 8 bases and J by 8 bases, with 9 bases between them. DNA for the CDR3: TGTGCCAGTGGACCGGGGGAAAAACTGTTTTTT. Amino acid sequence: CASGPGEKLFF.

As regards this clone: The same CDR3 can be traced to other DNA sequences in this sample. The chain links TRBV5-1 to TRBJ2-1; TRBD2 agrees at 8 bases. Unmatched junction bases numbered 4, after V lost 2 bases and J lost 0 bases. Germline V lookup: CDR1 SGHRS, CDR2 YFSETQ. There are 16 residues in the CDR3. Here the CDR3 DNA reads TGCGCCAGCAGCTTAACCGGGACTAGCTCCTACAATGAGCAGTTCTTC. Translation gives CASSLTGTSSYNEQFF.

The chain employs TRBV20-1 and TRBJ2-7, with D perhaps TRBD2 (6 bases). Germline assignment: CDR1 DFQATT and CDR2 SNEGSKA (reference sequence). CDR3 length: 11 residues. Trimming took off 6 bases at V and 3 bases at J, with 9 bases between the two ends. CDR3 residues: CSAKTSYEQYF. The CDR3 coding sequence is TGCAGTGCAAAGACTAGCTACGAGCAGTACTTC.

V is TRBV11-1 and J is TRBJ2-1, with a tentative D call TRBD1 (5 bases). The germline gives CDR1 SGHAT, CDR2 FQDESV (reference sequence). Trimming left V 5 bases short and J 5 bases short, with 10 bases between. This CDR3 spans 13 amino acids. CDR3 nucleotide sequence: TGTGCCAGCAGCCAAGACAGAGACAATGAGCAGTTCTTC. Protein sequence: CASSQDRDNEQFF. The whole variable domain, filled in from reference TRBV11-1 and TRBJ2-1, reads EAEVAQSPRYKITEKSQAVAFWCDPISGHATLYWYRQILGQGPELLVQFQDESVVDDSQLPKDRFSAERLKGVDSTLKIQPAELGDSAMYLCASSQDRDNEQFFGPGTRLTVL.

This clone was recorded a few times. The chain is built from TRBV7-6 and TRBJ1-3; D possibly corresponds to TRBD1 (5 bases). Trimming removed 5 bases from V and 4 bases from J, with 12 bases in between. The germline V gene encodes CDR1 SGHVS and CDR2 FNYEAQ. The CDR3 covers 14 residues. The CDR3 DNA reads as TGTGCCAGCAGCCTCAGGGAATCAGGAAACACCATATATTTT. Protein sequence: CASSLRESGNTIYF. Using reference TRBV7-6 and TRBJ1-3 for the parts outside the CDR3, the full variable domain is GAGVSQSPRYKVTKRGQDVALRCDPISGHVSLYWYRQALGQGPEFLTYFNYEAQQDKSGLPNDRFSAERPEGSISTLTIQRTEQRDSAMYRCASSLRESGNTIYFGEGSWLTVV.